This TCR beta chain was captured in a study of cytomegalovirus exposure and HLA in healthy donors. The V and J ends lost 5 bases and 2 bases, in that order; junction bases with no gene match: 7. The CDR3 is made up of 15 amino acids. Germline CDR1 and CDR2: SEHNR and FQNEAQ (reference sequence). 13 Jbeta primers and 60 Vbeta primers were used for the PCR. Clones were sequenced by immunoSEQ multiplex PCR, and TCRdb holds only the in-frame ones, with some missing. The sample holds approximately 150,000 clones, about two thirds seen once. This clonotype originated in a woman younger than 30 in good health and CMV-seropositive. The J gene is TRBJ2-7, the V gene TRBV7-9; 9 nucleotides match TRBD2. Sequencing used PBMCs. CDR3 bases: TGTGCCAGCAGCCCCGCACTAGCGGGTCCCTACGAGCAGTACTTC. Translated: CASSPALAGPYEQYF.